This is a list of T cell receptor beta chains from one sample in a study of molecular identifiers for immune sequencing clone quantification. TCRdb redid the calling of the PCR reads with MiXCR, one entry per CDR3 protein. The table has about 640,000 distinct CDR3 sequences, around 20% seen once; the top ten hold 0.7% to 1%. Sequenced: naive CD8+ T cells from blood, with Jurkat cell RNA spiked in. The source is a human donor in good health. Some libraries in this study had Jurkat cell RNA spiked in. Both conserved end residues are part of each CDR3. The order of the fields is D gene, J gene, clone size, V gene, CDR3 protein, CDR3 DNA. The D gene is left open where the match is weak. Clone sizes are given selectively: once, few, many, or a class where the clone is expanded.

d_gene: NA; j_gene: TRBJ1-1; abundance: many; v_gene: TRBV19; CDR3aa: CASSTTPGNTEAFF; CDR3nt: TGTGCCAGTAGTACGACCCCAGGAAACACTGAAGCTTTCTTT
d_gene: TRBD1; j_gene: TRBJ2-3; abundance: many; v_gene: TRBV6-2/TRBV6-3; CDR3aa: CASTNALGGSTDTQYF; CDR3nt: TGTGCCAGCACCAACGCCCTAGGGGGCTCCACAGATACGCAGTATTTT
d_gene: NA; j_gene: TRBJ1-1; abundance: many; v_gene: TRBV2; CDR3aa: CASGDPGPNTEAFF; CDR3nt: TGTGCCAGCGGAGACCCAGGCCCTAACACTGAAGCTTTCTTT
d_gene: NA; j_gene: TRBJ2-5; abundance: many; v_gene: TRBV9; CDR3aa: CASTKEGGAETQYF; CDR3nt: TGTGCCAGCACCAAAGAGGGGGGCGCAGAGACCCAGTACTTC
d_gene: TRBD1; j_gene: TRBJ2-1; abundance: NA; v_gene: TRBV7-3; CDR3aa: CASSLMGPGGRNEQFF; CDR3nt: TGTGCCAGCAGCTTAATGGGCCCAGGGGGCCGGAATGAGCAGTTCTTC
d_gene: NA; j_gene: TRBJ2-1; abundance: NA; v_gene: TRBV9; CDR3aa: CASSVERSGYSYNEQFF; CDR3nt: TGTGCCAGCAGCGTAGAGCGTAGCGGATACTCCTACAATGAGCAGTTCTTC
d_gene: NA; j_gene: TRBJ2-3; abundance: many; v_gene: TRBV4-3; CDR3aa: CASSLAGAVTDTQYF; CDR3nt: TGCGCCAGCAGCTTAGCAGGGGCTGTCACAGATACGCAGTATTTT
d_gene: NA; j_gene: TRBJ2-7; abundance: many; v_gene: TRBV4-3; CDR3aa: CASSQAGVDEQYF; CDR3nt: TGCGCCAGCAGCCAAGCAGGGGTCGACGAGCAGTACTTC
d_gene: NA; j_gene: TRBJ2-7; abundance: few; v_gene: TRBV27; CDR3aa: CASSLSTAEEQYF; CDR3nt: TGTGCCAGCAGTCTTTCTACGGCAGAGGAGCAGTACTTC
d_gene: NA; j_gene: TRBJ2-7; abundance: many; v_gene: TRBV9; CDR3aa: CASSPLGRGTYEQYF; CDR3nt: TGTGCCAGCAGCCCTTTAGGCCGCGGGACCTACGAGCAGTACTTC
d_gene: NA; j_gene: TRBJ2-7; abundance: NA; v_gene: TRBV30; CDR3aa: CAWSATYERYF; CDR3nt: TGTGCCTGGAGTGCTACCTACGAGCGGTACTTC
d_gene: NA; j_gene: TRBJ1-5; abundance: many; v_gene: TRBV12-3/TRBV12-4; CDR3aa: CASSLMRESNQPQHF; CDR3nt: TGTGCCAGCAGTTTAATGAGAGAAAGCAATCAGCCCCAGCATTTT
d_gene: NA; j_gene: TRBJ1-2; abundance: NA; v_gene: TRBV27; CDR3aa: CASSFLADYGYTF; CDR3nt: NA
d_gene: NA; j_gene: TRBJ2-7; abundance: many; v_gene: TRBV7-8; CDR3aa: CASSLATVEQYF; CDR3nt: TGTGCCAGCAGCTTAGCAACGGTCGAGCAGTACTTC
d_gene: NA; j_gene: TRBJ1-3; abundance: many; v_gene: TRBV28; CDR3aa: CASSPATESSGNTIYF; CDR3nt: TGTGCCAGCAGCCCGGCGACCGAGAGCTCTGGAAACACCATATATTTT
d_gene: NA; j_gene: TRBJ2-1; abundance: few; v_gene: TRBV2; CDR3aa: CASSDIQGGSYNEQFF; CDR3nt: TGTGCCAGCAGTGATATCCAGGGGGGTTCCTACAATGAGCAGTTCTTC
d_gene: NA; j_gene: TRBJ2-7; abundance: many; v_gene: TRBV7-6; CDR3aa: CASSPGPGTLSYEQYF; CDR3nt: TGTGCCAGCAGCCCAGGGCCCGGGACCCTATCCTACGAGCAGTACTTC
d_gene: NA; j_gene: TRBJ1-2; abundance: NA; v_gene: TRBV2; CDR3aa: CASSVAENYGYAF; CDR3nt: TGTGCCAGCAGTGTCGCGGAGAACTATGGCTACGCCTTC
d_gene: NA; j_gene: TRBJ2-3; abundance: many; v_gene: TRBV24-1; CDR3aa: CATSDFGDTDTQYF; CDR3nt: TGTGCCACCAGTGATTTTGGGGACACAGATACGCAGTATTTT
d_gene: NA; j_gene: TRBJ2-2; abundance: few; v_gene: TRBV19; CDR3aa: CASSILVDTGELFF; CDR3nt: TGTGCCAGTAGTATATTAGTGGACACCGGGGAGCTGTTTTTT
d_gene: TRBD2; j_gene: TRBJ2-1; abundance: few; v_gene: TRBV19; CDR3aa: CASSIMGGGEQFF; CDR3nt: TGTGCCAGTAGTATCATGGGGGGGGGTGAGCAGTTCTTC
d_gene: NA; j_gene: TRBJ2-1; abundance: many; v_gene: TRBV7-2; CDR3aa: CASSPWTNNEQFF; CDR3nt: TGTGCCAGCAGCCCCTGGACTAACAATGAGCAGTTCTTC
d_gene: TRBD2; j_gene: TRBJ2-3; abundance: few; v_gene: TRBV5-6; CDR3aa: CASSSVGTSGAPLGADTQYF; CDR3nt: TGTGCCAGCAGCTCGGTGGGGACTAGCGGGGCCCCACTAGGCGCAGATACGCAGTATTTT
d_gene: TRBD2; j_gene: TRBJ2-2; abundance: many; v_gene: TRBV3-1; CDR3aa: CASSQNLAGTGELFF; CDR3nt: TGTGCCAGCAGCCAAAATCTAGCGGGGACCGGGGAGCTGTTTTTT
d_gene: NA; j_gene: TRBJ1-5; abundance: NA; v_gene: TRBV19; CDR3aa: CASSLVKNQPQHF; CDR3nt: TGTGCCAGTAGTCTCGTTAAAAATCAGCCCCAGCATTTT
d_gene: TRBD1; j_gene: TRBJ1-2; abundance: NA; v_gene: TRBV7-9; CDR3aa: CASSDGTVYGYTF; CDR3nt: TGTGCCAGCAGCGACGGGACAGTCTATGGCTACACCTTC
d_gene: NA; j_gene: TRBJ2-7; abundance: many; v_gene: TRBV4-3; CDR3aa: CASSQDAGQLYEQYF; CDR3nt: TGCGCCAGCAGCCAAGATGCCGGACAACTATACGAGCAGTACTTC
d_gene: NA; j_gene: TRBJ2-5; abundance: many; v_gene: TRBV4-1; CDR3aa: CASSQERTAQETQYF; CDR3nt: TGCGCCAGCAGCCAAGAGAGGACAGCCCAAGAGACCCAGTACTTC
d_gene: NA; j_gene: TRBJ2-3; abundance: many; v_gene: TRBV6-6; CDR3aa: CASSSGHFTDTQYF; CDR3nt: TGTGCCAGCAGTTCGGGCCATTTTACAGATACGCAGTATTTT